This T cell receptor (beta chain) emerged from a study of graft-versus-host responses after intestinal transplantation. The overall study: Each recipient received a multivisceral, liver-intestinal, or isolated intestinal graft. Recipients uniformly received anti-thymocyte globulin induction, followed by tacrolimus and steroids for roughly 3 years. General study findings and limits: GvH clonotypes were identified within recipient marrow, with a subset emerging first in ileum or blood. Graft-donor T cell macrochimerism coincided with high graft-versus-host to host-versus-graft clonal ratios in allografts.

Trimming stripped 2 bases from V and 5 bases from J, with 12 bases between. This CDR3 is 15 amino acids long. Germline CDR1 SGHVS, CDR2 FQNEAQ. Of note for this clone: Its antigen remains unidentified.

Produced via immunoSEQ multiplex PCR; TCRdb's table is partial and in-frame only. Here the sample spans 9,000 to 10,000 clones, around 94% being singletons. This chain links TRBV7-8 with TRBJ2-2; D is undetermined. Sequences were derived from PBMCs, sampled 8 days after intestinal transplant. The TCR comes from a human patient who received an intestinal transplant, so some T cells may come from the graft donor. CDR3 loop: CASSLLDFFTGELFF. In nucleotides, the CDR3 is TGTGCCAGCAGCTTACTCGACTTCTTTACCGGGGAGCTGTTTTTT.